The 13 T cell receptor beta chains below come from one sample, sequenced in a study of T-cell memory formation after mild COVID-19. TCRdb independently ran MiXCR on the 5' RACE reads; one entry per CDR3 protein. The sample shows 350,000 to 500,000 distinct CDR3 sequences, roughly 18% of them seen only once. The sequencing input was PBMCs or a T cell subset sorted from them (not recorded which). Receptor source: a man between 18 and 35 years old who had mild COVID-19 (a few samples of this study predate the infection). Cell type and time point are not known.

The chain links TRBV7-9 to TRBJ2-7; unclear D gene. Trimming left V 3 bases short and J 7 bases short, with 13 bases between. The CDR3 has 13 amino acids. CDR1 SEHNR and CDR2 FQNEAQ come from the germline V gene (reference sequence). CDR3 nucleotide sequence: TGTGCCAGCAGCTTTGGAGCGACGCGGGAGCAGTACTTC. This gives the protein CASSFGATREQYF.

This clonotype was recorded a few times. The chain uses TRBV6-6 and TRBJ2-7; 9 bases line up with TRBD1. Trimming cost V 8 bases and J 3 bases; bases outside gene matches: 8. This CDR3 has 14 amino acids. In germline, CDR1 is MNHNY, CDR2 SVGAGI (reference sequence). This CDR3 reads CASLLGQGGYEQYV. CDR3 DNA: TGTGCCAGCCTATTGGGACAGGGCGGCTACGAGCAGTACGTC.

As DNA, the CDR3 is TGCAGTGCTAGAGAGGGGCGAGGACTCCGTGGCTACGAGCAGTACGTC. It is translated as CSAREGRGLRGYEQYV. This sequence joins TRBV20-1 and TRBJ2-7; D may match TRBD1 or TRBD2 (5 bases each). Trimming cost V 0 bases and J 3 bases, with 18 bases left between them. CDR3 size: 16 residues. CDR1 and CDR2 from the germline V gene are DFQATT and SNEGSKA (reference sequence).

This chain links TRBV2 with TRBJ2-3; 9 bases fit TRBD1. The junction had 9 bases not matched to a gene; V was cut back by 7 bases and J by 4 bases. Germline V gene sequence: CDR1 SNHLY, CDR2 FYNNEI. The CDR3 has 15 residues. The CDR3 DNA sequence: TGTGCCAGCACCCAGGGGACAGGGATCCCAGATACGCAGTATTTT. It encodes CASTQGTGIPDTQYF.

The chain employs TRBV6-1 and TRBJ2-7; D not certain. This CDR3 comprises 13 residues. Deletions cut 0 bases from V and 7 bases from J, with 10 bases between. Germline V gene sequence: CDR1 MNHNS, CDR2 SASEGT. This chain's CDR3 is CASSEASPPEQYV. CDR3 sequence (DNA): TGTGCCAGCAGTGAAGCGAGTCCCCCGGAGCAGTACGTC.

The chain carries TRBV20-1 and TRBJ1-6, with D hard to call. V was clipped by 2 bases and J by 0 bases, with 5 bases between them. In germline, CDR1 is DFQATT, CDR2 SNEGSKA (reference sequence). The CDR3 covers 14 residues. The CDR3 here is CSARRSSYNSPLHF. For the CDR3, the DNA is TGCAGTGCTAGAAGGAGCTCCTATAATTCACCCCTCCACTTT.

This clonotype was detected only a few times. This chain joins TRBV2 and TRBJ2-1; 11 positions match TRBD1. The junction had 6 bases not matched to a gene; V was cut back by 6 bases and J by 8 bases. This CDR3 is built from 14 residues. CDR1 and CDR2 from the germline V gene are SNHLY and FYNNEI. This CDR3 is CASREDRGPHEQFF. The CDR3 coding sequence is TGTGCCAGCAGAGAGGACAGGGGGCCACATGAGCAGTTCTTC. Variable domain in full (rest from reference TRBV2 and TRBJ2-1): EPEVTQTPSHQVTQMGQEVILRCVPISNHLYFYWYRQILGQKVEFLVSFYNNEISEKSEIFDDQFSVERPDGSNFTLKIRSTKLEDSAMYFCASREDRGPHEQFFGPGTRLTVL.

The chain carries TRBV7-9 and TRBJ2-2; weak D call: TRBD1 (6 bases). The germline gives CDR1 SEHNR, CDR2 FQNEAQ (reference sequence). CDR3 length: 13 residues. Deletions cut 6 bases from V and 8 bases from J, with 13 bases between. The CDR3 sequence is CASRGARRGELFF. The CDR3 DNA sequence: TGTGCCAGCAGGGGGGCCCGCCGTGGGGAGCTGTTTTTT.

This clonotype showed up just a few times. This chain links TRBV12-3 or TRBV12-4 with TRBJ2-1, with unresolved D. The CDR3 totals 13 residues. Trimming took off 3 bases at V and 4 bases at J, with 7 bases between the two ends. CDR3 region: CASSFYRYNEQFF. The CDR3 nucleotides read TGTGCCAGCAGTTTTTACCGTTACAATGAGCAGTTCTTC.

As for this clonotype: The junction departs from germline at one end; a sequencing error may be responsible. The rearrangement uses TRBV4-3 and TRBJ2-7; the D is unclear. Germline V lookup: CDR1 LGHNA, CDR2 YSLEER. This CDR3 has 18 amino acids. The CDR3 sequence is CDSSQERLRAGKTYEQYF. In DNA form, the CDR3 reads TGCGACAGCAGCCAAGAACGGTTACGGGCAGGCAAGACCTACGAGCAGTACTTC.

The rearrangement uses TRBV20-1 and TRBJ2-1; 7 nucleotides line up with TRBD1. V gave up 6 bases and J gave up 9 bases; unmatched junction bases: 8. In germline, CDR1 is DFQATT, CDR2 SNEGSKA (reference sequence). The CDR3 contains 12 residues. In DNA form, the CDR3 reads TGCAGTGCCCCGGGACAGTCCCCTGAGCAGTTCTTC. It is translated as CSAPGQSPEQFF.

This clonotype was recorded a few times. The chain links TRBV15 to TRBJ2-3; 8 positions agree with TRBD2. The germline CDR1 and CDR2 sequences are LNHNV and YYDKDF (reference sequence). The trim removed 5 bases at V and 5 bases at J, leaving 15 bases unmatched. This CDR3 spans 17 amino acids. The CDR3 sequence: CATSFLRVSGEKDTQYF. The DNA of the CDR3 is TGTGCCACCAGCTTCCTTCGAGTTAGCGGGGAAAAAGATACGCAGTATTTT.

The chain is built from TRBV11-2 and TRBJ1-6, with D maybe TRBD1 (6 bases). Trimming pared 5 bases from V and 11 bases from J, leaving 16 bases between. Germline CDR1 SGHAT, CDR2 FQNNGV. The CDR3 sequence is 14 residues long. CDR3 sequence reads: CASSLNRVRPPLHF. The CDR3 DNA sequence: TGTGCCAGCAGCCTGAACAGGGTACGGCCACCCCTCCACTTT.